This TCR beta chain was found in a study of CD8+CD57+ T cells in acquired aplastic anemia. Study information: An average of roughly 3 ug of DNA was obtained from sorted CD4+ and CD8+ cells. The study's findings and limits: Significance was not reached for CD8+ Simpson's diversity between patients and controls. Sharing between patients and controls was observed for twenty-nine CD8+ CDR3 sequences.

Patients included in sequencing had previously demonstrated CD8+CD57+ cell expansion by flow cytometry. Everyone among the patients had severe acquired aplastic anemia. On this clonotype itself: Its antigen remains unknown.

The CDR3 has 17 amino acids. The junction had 10 bases not matched to a gene; V was cut back by 6 bases and J by 2 bases. From germline, CDR1 is SNHLY and CDR2 FYNNEI. Researchers used genomic DNA as the template to profile TCR beta VDJ and CDR3. MiXCR was run by TCRdb on the reads, yielding one entry per CDR3 protein. This sample has more than 200,000 distinct CDR3 sequences, with roughly 53% found just once. The J gene is TRBJ2-1, the V gene TRBV2; 10 bases line up with TRBD2. The receptor comes from a human donor with aplastic anemia. Source material: sorted CD4+, CD8+, or CD8+CD57+ T cells (not recorded which) from PBMCs. CDR3 amino acids: CASSQGVTSGAYNEQFF. In nucleotides, the CDR3 is TGTGCCAGCAGCCAAGGAGTAACTAGCGGGGCCTACAATGAGCAGTTCTTC.